The 9 T cell receptor beta chains given below trace back to one sample, sequenced in a study of OX40 agonist ivuxolimab in advanced cancers. The protocol was immunoSEQ multiplex PCR, while the TCRdb copy is restricted to in-frame clones and leaves out a portion. In the table there are fewer than 85,000 clones, less than 85% of which are singletons. The sequences come from CD4+ or CD8+ T cells sorted from blood, collected in a trial of the OX40 agonist ivuxolimab. The receptors were gathered from an adult with an advanced solid tumor such as melanoma, head and neck, liver or kidney cancer.

This rearrangement joins TRBV4-2 to TRBJ1-2, with TRBD1 matching over 9 bases. J was trimmed by 7 bases and V by 1 base; bases with no gene match: 13. Looked up from germline, CDR1 is LGHNA and CDR2 is YNFKEQ. The CDR3 has 17 amino acids. Here the CDR3 reads CASSQAGGQGSLFGYTF. CDR3 DNA: TGTGCCAGCAGCCAAGCTGGGGGACAGGGTTCCCTATTTGGCTACACCTTC.

The chain uses TRBV6-6 and TRBJ1-5; 9 bases are shared with TRBD1. This CDR3 region has 14 residues. Germline V gene lookup returns CDR1 MNHNY and CDR2 SVGAGI (reference sequence). Trimming at V came to 6 bases and at J to 9 bases, leaving 9 bases not matched to a gene. CDR3 in DNA: TGTGCCAGCAGAGAGGGGACAGGGTATCTGCCCCAGCATTTT. This gives the protein CASREGTGYLPQHF.

This chain links TRBV5-1 with TRBJ2-5; the D gene is possibly TRBD2 (5 bases). The germline gives CDR1 SGHRS, CDR2 YFSETQ. The CDR3 runs to 15 residues. V was shortened by 1 base and J by 4 bases, with 14 bases between the two germline ends. Written as DNA, the CDR3 is TGCGCCAGCAGCTTGTGGACCGGGGTCAGAGAGACCCAGTACTTC. It codes for CASSLWTGVRETQYF.

This rearrangement joins TRBV6-1 to TRBJ2-5, with D possibly matching TRBD1 (6 bases). Germline assignment: CDR1 MNHNS and CDR2 SASEGT. Trimming pared 3 bases from V and 4 bases from J, leaving 12 bases between. There are 14 residues in the CDR3. CDR3 residues: CASSEVGGGETQYF. The CDR3 bases are TGTGCCAGCAGTGAGGTAGGGGGTGGAGAGACCCAGTACTTC.

V and J are TRBV5-1 and TRBJ1-4; a weak D match, TRBD1 (5 bases). This CDR3 comprises 14 residues. Per germline, CDR1 SGHRS and CDR2 YFSETQ. The V and J ends lost 4 bases and 4 bases respectively, with 11 bases between them. CDR3 DNA sequence: TGCGCCAGCAGCACGGGACGGGATAATGAAAAACTGTTTTTT. Protein product: CASSTGRDNEKLFF. Full variable domain (missing parts from reference TRBV5-1 and TRBJ1-4): KAGVTQTPRYLIKTRGQQVTLSCSPISGHRSVSWYQQTPGQGLQFLFEYFSETQRNKGNFPGRFSGRQFSNSRSEMNVSTLELGDSALYLCASSTGRDNEKLFFGSGTQLSVL.

The chain carries TRBV5-5 and TRBJ2-2, with D possibly being TRBD1 or TRBD2 (6 bases each). The V end lost 4 bases, the J end lost 6 bases, and 19 bases lay between the germline ends. The CDR3 covers 16 residues. In germline, CDR1 is SGHKS, CDR2 YYEKEE (reference sequence). The CDR3 is CASSPGPGAAAGELFF. CDR3 coding DNA: TGTGCCAGCAGCCCCGGGCCGGGGGCGGCGGCCGGGGAGCTGTTTTTT.

The rearrangement joins TRBV6-1 to TRBJ1-4; D uncertain. The germline gives CDR1 MNHNS, CDR2 SASEGT. The CDR3 spans 22 residues. V dropped 1 base and J dropped 0 bases, with 27 bases sitting between them. CDR3 loop: CASSEEAILGVVGTATNEKLFF. CDR3 nucleotides: TGTGCCAGCAGTGAAGAGGCGATATTGGGAGTGGTTGGAACTGCAACTAATGAAAAACTGTTTTTT.

The rearrangement joins TRBV25-1 to TRBJ1-2; D is unresolved. Germline V gene data show CDR1 as MGHDK and CDR2 as SYGVNS. The CDR3 runs 13 residues. Trimming removed 8 bases at V and 3 bases at J, with 13 bases between. CDR3 region: CASGPGSYYGYTF. CDR3 coding DNA: TGTGCCAGCGGGCCGGGCAGCTACTATGGCTACACCTTC.

V and J are TRBV7-9 and TRBJ2-1, with 7 bases fitting TRBD2. Per germline, CDR1 SEHNR and CDR2 FQNEAQ (reference sequence). This CDR3 comprises 12 residues. The V segment lost 2 bases and the J segment 12 bases; nucleotides outside the gene matches: 4. CDR3 sequence: CASSLNIAGQFF. The DNA for the CDR3 is TGTGCCAGCAGCTTAAACATAGCGGGGCAGTTCTTC.